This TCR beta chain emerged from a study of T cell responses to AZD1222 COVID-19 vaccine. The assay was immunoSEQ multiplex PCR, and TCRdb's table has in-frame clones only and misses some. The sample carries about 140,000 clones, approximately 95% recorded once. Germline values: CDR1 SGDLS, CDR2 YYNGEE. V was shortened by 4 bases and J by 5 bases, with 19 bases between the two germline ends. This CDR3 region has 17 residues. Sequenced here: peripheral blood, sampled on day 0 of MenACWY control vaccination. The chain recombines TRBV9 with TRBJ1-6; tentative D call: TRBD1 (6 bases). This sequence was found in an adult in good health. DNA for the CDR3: TGTGCCAGCAGCCCCTTGGCCCACAGGGACAATAATTCACCCCTCCACTTT. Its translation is CASSPLAHRDNNSPLHF.